The T cell receptor (beta chain) under discussion was sequenced for a study of Graves' ophthalmopathy and Graves' hyperthyroidism. The CDR3 has 14 amino acids. Trimming left V 2 bases short and J 8 bases short, with 15 bases between. From germline, CDR1 is SGHVS and CDR2 FQNEAQ. Amplification of the TCR beta CDR3 regions used RNA transcripts (as template). HTBI-primed first-round RT-PCR preceded second-round multiplex PCR. TCRdb used MiXCR to reprocess the multiplex PCR reads, holding one entry per CDR3 protein. The profile shows approximately 160,000 distinct CDR3 sequences, approximately 40% of them singletons. This clonotype was counted at least ten times.

The rearrangement joins TRBV7-8 to TRBJ1-2, with D unresolved. The sequence was collected from a woman between 40 and 50 years old with Graves' ophthalmopathy. The sample was peripheral blood. CDR3 region: CASSLREGLEGYTF. CDR3 nucleotides: TGTGCCAGCAGCTTAAGAGAAGGACTAGAAGGCTACACCTTC.